The entry that follows covers one T cell receptor (beta chain) sequence. The data originate from a study of blood T cell repertoires in COVID-19. Looking at the study overall: From the United States, Italy and Spain came samples of acute and convalescent COVID-19. In each case, the material was cDNA or gDNA derived from T cells, B-cell-depleted T cells, or PBMCs.

The method was immunoSEQ multiplex PCR; TCRdb's version includes in-frame clones alone and lacks a portion of them. The sample has 130,000 or so clones; 88% are singletons. The J segment lost 5 bases and the V segment lost 0 bases, leaving 7 bases of the junction unmatched. CDR1 and CDR2 (germline): MNHEY, SVGAGI. The CDR3 extends over 15 amino acids. The V call is TRBV6-5, the J call TRBJ2-7; 7 bases agree with TRBD1. The sample taken for sequencing was peripheral blood. This receptor was identified in a man between 65 and 85 years old with active COVID-19. Here the CDR3 reads CASSYSTGMGDEQYF. CDR3 bases: TGTGCCAGCAGTTACTCGACAGGGATGGGCGACGAGCAGTACTTC.